Sequencing of this T cell receptor (beta chain) was carried out in a study of control samples from healthy donors and cancer patients. J gave up 1 base and V 0 bases, and 11 bases lay outside the gene matches. Looked up from germline, CDR1 is SGHNT and CDR2 is YYREEE (reference sequence). The CDR3 totals 19 residues. TCRdb's copy holds only in-frame clones and misses some; the assay was immunoSEQ multiplex PCR. There are fewer than 150,000 clones in the sample; approximately 90% occur only once, and 7.8% lies in the top ten. This sequence was found in a woman aged 18 to 35 in good health. The chain couples TRBV5-4 to TRBJ2-5; 11 positions agree with TRBD2. Input material: blood. The chain's CDR3 is CASSLGLAGGSWSQETQYF. CDR3 coding DNA: TGTGCCAGCAGCTTGGGGCTAGCGGGAGGTTCTTGGTCCCAAGAGACCCAGTACTTC.